This TCR beta chain was sequenced during a study of T cells in Graves' hyperthyroidism and ophthalmopathy. Study-level information: Before treatment of any kind, peripheral blood was taken at initial diagnosis.

TCR beta CDR3 regions were amplified from RNA. The primer set for the first-round RT-PCR of the TCR CDR3 was HTBI. Via MiXCR, TCRdb re-called the multiplex PCR reads, giving one row per CDR3 protein. The sample carries hundreds of thousands of distinct CDR3 sequences, more than 30% recorded once. The PBMCs were taken from around 9 ml of fresh peripheral blood. CDR1 and CDR2 (germline): MGHDK, SYGVNS. This CDR3 is built from 13 residues. Trimming pared 10 bases from V and 0 bases from J, leaving 13 bases between. The clonotype was recovered from a man aged 18 to 30 with Graves' hyperthyroidism. The rearrangement uses TRBV25-1 and TRBJ2-7; no clear D. Sequencing was carried out using blood. The CDR3 protein is CATVEVSSYEQYF. The CDR3 DNA reads TGTGCCACCGTCGAGGTGAGCTCCTACGAGCAGTACTTC.